This is a list of T cell receptor beta chains from one sample in a study of T cell responses to AZD1222 COVID-19 vaccine. Method: immunoSEQ multiplex PCR; TCRdb's copy keeps in-frame clones and lacks some. The profile shows 120,000 to 150,000 clones, under 95% of them singletons. The input for sequencing was peripheral blood, taken on day 0 of AZD1222 vaccination. These receptor sequences come from an adult in good health. Each CDR3 is given with its conserved first and last residue. The D gene is left open where the match is weak. Clone size, where shown, is once, few, many, or a class for clones that have expanded.

v_call	j_call	clone_size	d_call	cdr3_nt	cdr3_aa
TRBV7-2	TRBJ2-6	.	TRBD1	TGTGCCAGCGGAACAGGGGCCTCAGGGGCCAACGTCCTGACTTTC	CASGTGASGANVLTF
TRBV13	TRBJ2-7	.	TRBD2	TGTGCCAGCAGCTTACGGGCGGGAGGGCCCTACGAGCAGTACTTC	CASSLRAGGPYEQYF
TRBV7-3	TRBJ2-7	.	.	TGTGCCAGCAGCCCTGACGGGCAGGGGATCTACGAGCAGTACTTC	CASSPDGQGIYEQYF
TRBV28	TRBJ1-1	.	TRBD1	TGTGCCAGCAGTTTGGCCAGGGGGCAGATAATGAACACTGAAGCTTTCTTT	CASSLARGQIMNTEAFF
TRBV5-4	TRBJ1-6	.	TRBD1	TGTGCCAGCGGAGGGACAGGGTTGTCACCCCTCCACTTT	CASGGTGLSPLHF
TRBV7-2	TRBJ2-1	.	.	TGTGCCAGCAGCTTGTCTATCCAAGGGCTCAATGAGCAGTTCTTC	CASSLSIQGLNEQFF
TRBV5-1	TRBJ1-4	.	.	TGCGCCAGCAGCTTGGGACAGCTTGAAAAACTGTTTTTT	CASSLGQLEKLFF
TRBV4-3	TRBJ2-2	.	.	TGCGCCAGCAGCCAAGATCTTAGGGCCGGCACCGGGGAGCTGTTTTTT	CASSQDLRAGTGELFF
TRBV7-9	TRBJ2-7	.	.	TGTGCCAGCAGCGTCGTGGGGCGCCACGAGCAGTACTTC	CASSVVGRHEQYF
TRBV12-3/TRBV12-4	TRBJ1-2	.	.	TGTGCCAGCAGTTATCGGCAGGGTGATGGCTACACCTTC	CASSYRQGDGYTF
TRBV6-2/TRBV6-3	TRBJ1-4	once	.	TGTGCCAGCAGTTTAGACCGTCCGAATGAAAAACTGTTTTTT	CASSLDRPNEKLFF
TRBV28	TRBJ2-1	.	TRBD2	TGTGCCAGCAGTCAGAGAGGACTAGCAGATAACAATGAGCAGTTCTTC	CASSQRGLADNNEQFF
TRBV7-9	TRBJ2-7	.	.	TGTGCCAGCAGCTTTCGGGGGCCCCCCTACGAGCAGTACTTC	CASSFRGPPYEQYF
TRBV24-1	TRBJ2-1	.	.	TGTGCCACCAGTGCCCCGGAGAGGGTCAATGAGCAGTTCTTC	CATSAPERVNEQFF
TRBV7-2	TRBJ1-2	.	.	TGTGCCAGCAGCCATCAGGGCCGCCCGTATGGCTACACCTTC	CASSHQGRPYGYTF